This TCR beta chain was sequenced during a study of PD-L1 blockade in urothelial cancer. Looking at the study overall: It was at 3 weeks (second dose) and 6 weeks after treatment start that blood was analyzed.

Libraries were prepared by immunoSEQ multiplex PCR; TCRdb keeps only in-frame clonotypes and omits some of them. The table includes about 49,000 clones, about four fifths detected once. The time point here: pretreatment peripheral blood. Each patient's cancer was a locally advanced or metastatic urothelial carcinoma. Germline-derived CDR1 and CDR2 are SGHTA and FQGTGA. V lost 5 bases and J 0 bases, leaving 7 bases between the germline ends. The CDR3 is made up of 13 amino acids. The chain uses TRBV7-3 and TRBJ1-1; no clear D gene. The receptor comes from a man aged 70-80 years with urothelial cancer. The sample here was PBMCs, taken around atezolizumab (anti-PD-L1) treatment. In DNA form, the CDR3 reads TGTGCCAGCAGCCCGGAGGTGAACACTGAAGCTTTCTTT. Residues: CASSPEVNTEAFF.